This passage covers 21 T cell receptor beta chains from one sample sequenced in a study of identical twins. TCRdb redid the calling of the 5' RACE reads with MiXCR, one entry per CDR3 protein. The table has some 1,700,000 distinct CDR3 sequences, more than 30% seen once. Sequenced: cord blood. Source of these receptors: a newborn girl in good health.

The chain carries TRBV25-1 and TRBJ2-1, with D tentatively TRBD2 (6 bases). V lost 5 bases and J lost 0, with 14 bases in between. The CDR3 length is 16 residues. Germline lookup yields CDR1 MGHDK and CDR2 SYGVNS. The CDR3 loop reads CASSNKAGFSYNEQFF. For the CDR3, the DNA is TGTGCCAGCAGTAACAAGGCGGGATTCTCCTACAATGAGCAGTTCTTC.

The chain links TRBV20-1 to TRBJ2-1, with a weak D call TRBD2 (5 bases). Germline lookup yields CDR1 DFQATT and CDR2 SNEGSKA (reference sequence). This CDR3 has 17 residues. The ends were cut back, 0 bases at V and 3 bases at J, with 18 bases in the middle. Here the CDR3 reads CSARDYLRRAVYNEQFF. For the CDR3, the DNA is TGCAGTGCTAGAGATTATTTGAGGCGGGCCGTCTACAATGAGCAGTTCTTC.

The rearrangement uses TRBV28 and TRBJ2-1; D uncertain. V was pared by 9 bases and J by 4 bases, with 19 bases between. CDR1 is MDHEN, CDR2 SYDVKM, per germline. The CDR3 runs 15 residues. The CDR3 is CASYTNPGGYNEQFF. The DNA of the CDR3 is TGTGCCAGTTATACCAATCCCGGCGGTTACAATGAGCAGTTCTTC. Based on the CDR3 plus reference TRBV28 and TRBJ2-1, the full variable domain is DVKVTQSSRYLVKRTGEKVFLECVQDMDHENMFWYRQDPGLGLRLIYFSYDVKMKEKGDIPEGYSVSREKKERFSLILESASTNQTSMYLCASYTNPGGYNEQFFGPGTRLTVL.

The rearrangement links TRBV27 to TRBJ2-2; TRBD1 aligns across 10 bases. V shed 11 bases, J shed 3 bases, and the junction held 6 bases outside the gene matches. This CDR3 has 14 residues. The germline V gene has CDR1 MNHEY and CDR2 SMNVEV (reference sequence). CDR3 region: CAVGQGRDTGELFF. The CDR3 DNA reads as TGTGCCGTGGGACAGGGGCGCGACACCGGGGAGCTGTTTTTT.

Here the CDR3 DNA reads TGTGCCATCAGCGGATCCCAAGGGGAGACCCAGTTCTTC. Protein sequence: CAISGSQGETQFF. This sequence joins TRBV10-3 and TRBJ2-1; perhaps D is TRBD1 or TRBD2 (5 bases each). This CDR3 is built from 13 residues. V lost 6 bases to trimming and J lost 13 bases, with 19 bases between them. The germline CDR1 and CDR2 sequences are ENHRY and SYGVKD.

CDR3 sequence (DNA): TGTGCCACCAGCAACAGGGGAAGGGAGACCCAGTACTTC. It codes for CATSNRGRETQYF. The chain has TRBV24-1 and TRBJ2-5; 7 bases are a match to TRBD1. V lost 7 bases and J lost 5; bases outside the gene matches: 6. The CDR3 has 13 amino acids. Germline V lookup: CDR1 KGHDR, CDR2 SFDVKD.

The CDR3 loop reads CASSFPFSGIFPEAFF. The CDR3 nucleotides are TGTGCCAGCAGCTTCCCCTTTTCGGGCATTTTTCCTGAAGCTTTCTTT. V is TRBV7-9 and J is TRBJ1-1; D uncertain. Germline CDR1 SEHNR, CDR2 FQNEAQ (reference sequence). CDR3 length: 16 residues. Trimming took 3 bases from V and 6 from J, leaving 20 bases between them.

The rearrangement joins TRBV27 to TRBJ1-2; D is unresolved. This CDR3 comprises 14 residues. Between the trimmed V and J ends, which lost 1 base and 4 bases, there was a span of 10 bases. Germline loops: CDR1 MNHEY, CDR2 SMNVEV (reference sequence). CDR3 sequence: CASSLWPVSYGYTF. Here the CDR3 DNA reads TGTGCCAGCAGTTTATGGCCAGTTAGCTATGGCTACACCTTC.

This clonotype was found a few times. V and J are TRBV2 and TRBJ2-5; 8 nucleotides agree with TRBD1. Unmatched junction bases numbered 9, after V lost 6 bases and J lost 0 bases. Germline values: CDR1 SNHLY, CDR2 FYNNEI. The CDR3 has 16 residues. The CDR3 is CASRRTGSLYQETQYF. The CDR3 DNA reads as TGTGCCAGCAGGAGGACAGGGAGCTTGTACCAAGAGACCCAGTACTTC.

The rearrangement uses TRBV12-3 or TRBV12-4 and TRBJ2-1; weak D call: TRBD2 (6 bases). V was pared by 6 bases and J by 4 bases, with 19 bases between. This CDR3 contains 16 residues. CDR3 bases: TGTGCCAGCAGCCCGGCTCGGGAGCCGCGATACAATGAGCAGTTCTTC. This codes for CASSPAREPRYNEQFF.

The rearrangement links TRBV12-3 or TRBV12-4 to TRBJ2-7, with TRBD2 identical over 10 bases. The CDR3 is 15 amino acids. Trimming removed 0 bases from V and 7 bases from J; junction bases left unmatched: 6. This CDR3 reads CASSLAGLASGEQYF. CDR3 DNA: TGTGCCAGCAGTTTAGCGGGACTAGCGTCTGGGGAGCAGTACTTC.

Ten or more counts support this clonotype. The chain joins TRBV29-1 to TRBJ2-5, with 13 bases lining up with TRBD2. Germline V lookup: CDR1 SQVTM, CDR2 ANQGSEA. This CDR3 has 17 residues. The V segment lost 4 bases and the J segment 7 bases; nucleotides outside the gene matches: 15. The CDR3 DNA reads as TGCAGCGTTGTTCGAAACCTCGGGACTAGCGGGACAGGGACCCAGTACTTC. Its protein is CSVVRNLGTSGTGTQYF.

This clonotype was seen a few times. CDR3 loop: CASSLAVGGGPYNEQFF. The CDR3 region has the DNA TGTGCCAGCAGTTTAGCGGTAGGCGGAGGGCCTTACAATGAGCAGTTCTTC. The genes are TRBV12-3 or TRBV12-4 and TRBJ2-1; weak D call: TRBD2 (6 bases). CDR3 size: 17 residues. Trimming took 0 bases from V and 4 from J, leaving 16 bases between them.

This clonotype was seen once. The chain uses TRBV2 and TRBJ1-4; D perhaps matches TRBD1 (6 bases). This CDR3 is built from 15 residues. The V gene's germline CDR1 is SNHLY and CDR2 FYNNEI. Trimming left V 10 bases short and J 3 bases short, with 18 bases between. CDR3 in DNA: TGTGCCATGAGGTCCGGGGGCGAAGCTAATGAAAAACTGTTTTTT. Translating gives CAMRSGGEANEKLFF.

The chain joins TRBV28 to TRBJ2-3; 12 bases match TRBD2. V trimming: 4 bases; J trimming: 4 bases; junction bases outside the gene matches: 18. The CDR3 is 20 residues long. Germline V gives CDR1 MDHEN, CDR2 SYDVKM. CDR3: CASSSAPGTSGPGLSDTQYF. In nucleotides, the CDR3 is TGTGCCAGCAGTTCCGCTCCCGGGACTAGCGGGCCCGGTCTCTCAGATACGCAGTATTTT. Using reference TRBV28 and TRBJ2-3 for the parts outside the CDR3, the full variable domain is DVKVTQSSRYLVKRTGEKVFLECVQDMDHENMFWYRQDPGLGLRLIYFSYDVKMKEKGDIPEGYSVSREKKERFSLILESASTNQTSMYLCASSSAPGTSGPGLSDTQYFGPGTRLTVL.

Regarding this clonotype: A much larger clone differs by one base, so this may be a read error. The chain employs TRBV29-1 and TRBJ2-5; 8 bases agree with TRBD2. V was clipped by 2 bases and J by 4 bases; unmatched bases: 3. Germline CDR1 reads SQVTM; CDR2 reads ANQGSEA. The CDR3 has 13 amino acids. The CDR3 is CSVEIAGRETQYF. The CDR3 nucleotides are TGCAGCGTTGAAATAGCGGGGCGAGAGACCCAGTACTTC.

This sequence joins TRBV20-1 and TRBJ2-5, with a weak D call TRBD1 (6 bases). The V end lost 6 bases, the J end lost 11 bases, and 25 bases lay between the germline ends. The CDR3 loop spans 14 amino acids. CDR1 and CDR2 from the germline V gene are DFQATT and SNEGSKA (reference sequence). The CDR3 reads CSAAHRVDYNEQYF. The CDR3 DNA is TGCAGTGCCGCCCACAGGGTAGACTACAATGAGCAGTACTTC.

The chain employs TRBV7-9 and TRBJ1-1, with a weak D call TRBD1 (5 bases). CDR3 length: 14 amino acids. The V end lost 5 bases, the J end lost 4 bases, and 14 bases lay between the germline ends. Germline assignment: CDR1 SEHNR and CDR2 FQNEAQ (reference sequence). CDR3 region: CASSAGSYATEAFF. For the CDR3, the DNA is TGTGCCAGCAGCGCAGGGAGCTACGCCACTGAAGCTTTCTTT.

The CDR3 is CASSLFGQGANQETQYF. CDR3 bases: TGTGCCAGCAGTTTATTTGGCCAGGGGGCTAATCAAGAGACCCAGTACTTC. The J gene is TRBJ2-5, the V gene TRBV27; 8 nucleotides match TRBD1. V was pared by 1 base and J by 2 bases, with 9 bases of the junction left unmatched. This CDR3 is 17 amino acids long. Germline V gene lookup returns CDR1 MNHEY and CDR2 SMNVEV (reference sequence).

This clonotype appeared once. V and J are TRBV7-2 and TRBJ1-2; TRBD1 agrees at 8 bases. The V segment lost 5 bases and the J segment 8 bases; nucleotides outside the gene matches: 13. This CDR3 comprises 15 residues. Germline assignment: CDR1 SGHTA and CDR2 FQGNSA. The CDR3 nucleotides are TGTGCCAGCAGCAAAGGGACAGGTCATTTTGGGGGCTACACCTTC. Protein: CASSKGTGHFGGYTF.

This clonotype was seen more than once but under ten times. The chain links TRBV28 to TRBJ1-2; the D is unclear. The germline V gene encodes CDR1 MDHEN and CDR2 SYDVKM. This CDR3 is 13 amino acids long. V was shortened by 6 bases and J by 7 bases, with 15 bases between the two germline ends. Here the CDR3 DNA reads TGTGCCAGCAGCCCCTACACTGGAGTTGGCTACACCTTC. This translates into CASSPYTGVGYTF.